One sample yielded the 17 T cell receptor beta chains listed below, sequenced in a study of OX40 agonist ivuxolimab in advanced cancers. The method was the immunoSEQ multiplex PCR assay. TCRdb holds this immuneACCESS table with in-frame rearrangements only. Some clones are missing; in checked studies, unresolved V genes explain under half, and the rest has no known cause. The sample table contains about 81,000 clones; only one count was recorded for roughly 91% of them. Approximately 0.45% of the sample is taken by the ten largest. The starting material was CD4+ or CD8+ T cells sorted from blood, obtained in a trial of the OX40 agonist ivuxolimab. The receptors were sampled from an adult with an advanced solid tumor such as melanoma, head and neck, liver or kidney cancer.

The chain is built from TRBV18 and TRBJ1-4, with D unresolved. Trimming pared 2 bases from V and 9 bases from J, leaving 7 bases between. The CDR3 sequence is 12 residues long. The V gene's germline CDR1 is KGHSH and CDR2 LQKENI. The CDR3 nucleotides are TGTGCCAGCTCACCATTTCAGAAAAAACTGTTTTTT. This sequence encodes CASSPFQKKLFF.

The chain has TRBV10-3 and TRBJ1-1; 7 bases fit TRBD1. The junction had 15 bases not matched to a gene; V was cut back by 10 bases and J by 4 bases. The CDR3 length is 15 residues. Germline V gives CDR1 ENHRY, CDR2 SYGVKD. CDR3 sequence reads: CASRTGVGGPTEAFF. The CDR3, as DNA: TGTGCCAGCCGAACCGGTGTAGGGGGCCCCACTGAAGCTTTCTTT.

This chain joins TRBV7-8 and TRBJ2-7, with TRBD1 matching over 8 bases. Trimming cost V 1 base and J 5 bases; bases outside gene matches: 16. The germline V gene encodes CDR1 SGHVS and CDR2 FQNEAQ. CDR3 length equals 18 residues. The CDR3, as DNA: TGTGCCAGCAGCTTAGGTTGGAGACAGGGGAAATTGGGGGACGAGCAGTACTTC. Translation gives CASSLGWRQGKLGDEQYF.

The chain carries TRBV14 and TRBJ2-1; tentatively, D is TRBD2 (7 bases). The V gene's germline CDR1 is SGHDN and CDR2 FVKESK. CDR3 length equals 15 residues. With 4 bases removed from V and 8 bases from J, the gap between germline ends came to 18 bases. The CDR3 sequence: CASSPGLVGGHEQFF. The DNA of the CDR3 is TGTGCCAGCAGCCCTGGACTAGTGGGGGGCCATGAGCAGTTCTTC.

This clone was seen a handful of times. This chain links TRBV29-1 with TRBJ1-2; 11 bases align to TRBD1. CDR3 length: 15 residues. Germline V lookup: CDR1 SQVTM, CDR2 ANQGSEA. The junction had 11 bases not matched to a gene; V was cut back by 7 bases and J by 4 bases. This CDR3 reads CSAIESGTGGYGYTF. CDR3 coding DNA: TGCAGCGCAATTGAATCCGGGACAGGGGGCTATGGCTACACCTTC.

The chain couples TRBV2 to TRBJ2-3, with 8 bases that match TRBD1. V trimming: 4 bases; J trimming: 4 bases; junction bases outside the gene matches: 4. Germline assignment: CDR1 SNHLY and CDR2 FYNNEI. The CDR3 extends over 14 amino acids. CDR3: CASSVGQGSDTQYF. CDR3 nucleotides: TGTGCCAGCAGTGTAGGACAGGGATCAGATACGCAGTATTTT.

This chain joins TRBV6-5 and TRBJ1-3, with TRBD1 identical over 10 bases. The CDR3 loop spans 15 amino acids. V lost 7 bases and J lost 7; bases outside the gene matches: 10. Germline assignment: CDR1 MNHEY and CDR2 SVGAGI. CDR3 coding DNA: TGTGCCAGCATCATCCGGGACAGGGGAGGTAACACCATATATTTT. Its translation is CASIIRDRGGNTIYF.

The chain uses TRBV11-3 and TRBJ2-1; 7 bases map to TRBD1. The J segment lost 4 bases and the V segment lost 1 base, leaving 1 base of the junction unmatched. CDR1 SGHNT and CDR2 YENEEA come from the germline V gene. CDR3 length: 14 amino acids. CDR3 nucleotide sequence: TGTGCCAGCAGCTTAGGGGGACAGTACAATGAGCAGTTCTTC. The encoded protein is CASSLGGQYNEQFF. The variable domain in full, with the rest retrieved from reference TRBV11-3 and TRBJ2-1, is EAGVVQSPRYKIIEKKQPVAFWCNPISGHNTLYWYLQNLGQGPELLIRYENEEAVDDSQLPKDRFSAERLKGVDSTLKIQPAELGDSAVYLCASSLGGQYNEQFFGPGTRLTVL.

The chain has TRBV18 and TRBJ2-5, with 7 nucleotides matching TRBD2. The CDR3 length is 15 residues. The ends lost 0 bases at V and 5 bases at J; junction bases unmatched: 6. Germline-derived CDR1 and CDR2 are KGHSH and LQKENI. The CDR3 loop is CASSPPTGGRETQYF. DNA for the CDR3: TGTGCCAGCTCACCACCTACGGGGGGTCGGGAGACCCAGTACTTC. Looking up the rest from reference TRBV18 and TRBJ2-5 gives the full variable domain: NAGVMQNPRHLVRRRGQEARLRCSPMKGHSHVYWYRQLPEEGLKFMVYLQKENIIDESGMPKERFSAEFPKEGPSILRIQQVVRGDSAAYFCASSPPTGGRETQYFGPGTRLLVL.

This clone was counted once. This chain links TRBV10-3 with TRBJ1-2; D uncertain. Germline CDR1 reads ENHRY; CDR2 reads SYGVKD. The length of the CDR3 is 13 residues. Between the trimmed V and J ends, which lost 8 bases and 0 bases, there was a span of 10 bases. The CDR3 bases are TGTGCCATCGGGTCAGCATCTAACTATGGCTACACCTTC. This encodes CAIGSASNYGYTF.

The chain joins TRBV11-2 to TRBJ2-3; D not certain. The ends were cut back, 2 bases at V and 3 bases at J, with 12 bases in the middle. CDR3 length: 15 residues. Germline V gives CDR1 SGHAT, CDR2 FQNNGV. The CDR3 sequence: CASSLPNDGTDTQYF. The CDR3 bases are TGTGCCAGCAGCTTACCCAATGACGGTACAGATACGCAGTATTTT.

The chain has TRBV7-8 and TRBJ1-2; a weak D match, TRBD1 (5 bases). Trimming took 5 bases from V and 7 from J, leaving 20 bases between them. This CDR3 comprises 15 residues. Germline values: CDR1 SGHVS, CDR2 FQNEAQ. CDR3 sequence reads: CASSPIFSAGAGYTF. CDR3 DNA sequence: TGTGCCAGCAGCCCAATTTTCAGTGCCGGGGCTGGCTACACCTTC. Based on the CDR3 plus reference TRBV7-8 and TRBJ1-2, the full variable domain is GAGVSQSPRYKVAKRGQDVALRCDPISGHVSLFWYQQALGQGPEFLTYFQNEAQLDKSGLPSDRFFAERPEGSVSTLKIQRTQQEDSAVYLCASSPIFSAGAGYTFGSGTRLTVV.

This clone has more than one count but fewer than ten. The V call is TRBV5-1, the J call TRBJ1-1; unclear D gene. The CDR3 has 13 residues. Germline CDR1 is SGHRS and CDR2 is YFSETQ. V dropped 2 bases and J dropped 2 bases, with 7 bases sitting between them. The CDR3 DNA sequence: TGCGCCAGCAGCTTAGGGATTAACACTGAAGCTTTCTTT. This gives the protein CASSLGINTEAFF. Full variable domain (missing parts from reference TRBV5-1 and TRBJ1-1): KAGVTQTPRYLIKTRGQQVTLSCSPISGHRSVSWYQQTPGQGLQFLFEYFSETQRNKGNFPGRFSGRQFSNSRSEMNVSTLELGDSALYLCASSLGINTEAFFGQGTRLTVV.

This sequence joins TRBV5-6 and TRBJ2-3; D possibly uses TRBD1 or TRBD2 (9 bases each). Per the germline V gene, CDR1 is SGHDT and CDR2 is YYEEEE. The CDR3 is 16 residues long. Trimming shortened V by 5 bases and J by 6 bases, and 22 bases separated the two germline ends. This CDR3 reads CASRRGTGTSRDTQYF. CDR3 nucleotides: TGTGCCAGCAGGCGCGGGACAGGGACTAGCCGGGATACGCAGTATTTT.

J is TRBJ2-7 and V is TRBV5-4; 7 positions agree with TRBD1. The V and J ends lost 4 bases and 6 bases, in that order; junction bases with no gene match: 1. Germline lookup yields CDR1 SGHNT and CDR2 YYREEE (reference sequence). The CDR3 runs to 11 residues. The CDR3 here is CASSNRGEQYF. In DNA form, the CDR3 reads TGTGCCAGCAGCAACAGGGGCGAGCAGTACTTC.

In its sample, this clone was seen once. The rearrangement joins TRBV11-2 to TRBJ1-1, with D tentatively TRBD1 (5 bases). The CDR3 loop spans 14 amino acids. Trimming cost V 2 bases and J 1 base, with 8 bases left between them. Germline lookup yields CDR1 SGHAT and CDR2 FQNNGV. CDR3 coding DNA: TGTGCCAGCAGCTTAAGGGGTGAGAACACTGAAGCTTTCTTT. As protein: CASSLRGENTEAFF.

V usage is TRBV29-1 and J usage is TRBJ1-1; unclear D gene. Per germline, CDR1 SQVTM and CDR2 ANQGSEA. Trimming stripped 4 bases from V and 1 base from J, with 16 bases between. The CDR3 consists of 15 residues. The CDR3 region is CSVGSGGYGNTEAFF. CDR3 bases: TGCAGCGTTGGGTCTGGCGGTTATGGGAACACTGAAGCTTTCTTT.